One sample yielded the 9 T cell receptor beta chains listed below, sequenced in a study of T-cell reconstitution after alpha-beta-depleted transplantation in children. Using unique molecular identifiers, the investigators prepared the TCRbeta library. TCRdb re-called the PCR reads through MiXCR, storing one row per CDR3 protein. The sample has some 840,000 distinct CDR3 sequences, around 17% seen once. Source: PBMCs, mostly from graft donor cells, taken 360 days after TCRalphabeta/CD19-depleted stem cell transplant. The receptors here all came from a male patient between 10 and 17 years old who had a stem cell transplant for acute lymphoblastic leukemia, so the T cells may come from the graft donor.

This clonotype was counted only a few times. The V gene is TRBV5-1, the J gene TRBJ2-1; tentatively, D is TRBD2 (6 bases). V was pared by 7 bases and J by 4 bases, with 18 bases between. The CDR3 contains 15 residues. CDR1 is SGHRS and CDR2 is YFSETQ in the germline V gene. For the CDR3, the DNA is TGCGCCAGCGCGCGGGACCGTGTCTATTACAATGAGCAGTTCTTC. This encodes CASARDRVYYNEQFF. Filled out from reference TRBV5-1 and TRBJ2-1, the complete variable domain reads KAGVTQTPRYLIKTRGQQVTLSCSPISGHRSVSWYQQTPGQGLQFLFEYFSETQRNKGNFPGRFSGRQFSNSRSEMNVSTLELGDSALYLCASARDRVYYNEQFFGPGTRLTVL.

The CDR3 reads CSVRGTKVSPLHF. The CDR3 region has the DNA TGCAGCGTCCGCGGGACTAAGGTTTCACCCCTCCACTTT. This rearrangement joins TRBV29-1 to TRBJ1-6; TRBD1 might be the D (5 bases). This CDR3 spans 13 amino acids. The germline CDR1 and CDR2 sequences are SQVTM and ANQGSEA. Trimming took 6 bases from V and 9 from J, leaving 15 bases between them.

The chain has TRBV20-1 and TRBJ2-7, with a weak D call TRBD2 (7 bases). V lost 0 bases to trimming and J lost 3 bases, with 12 bases between them. CDR3 length: 14 residues. Germline CDR1 is DFQATT and CDR2 is SNEGSKA (reference sequence). The CDR3 DNA reads as TGCAGTGCTAGAGATTGGGGAGGGGGCTACGAGCAGTACTTC. The encoded protein is CSARDWGGGYEQYF.

The J gene is TRBJ1-5, the V gene TRBV7-6, with D hard to call. V was pared by 1 base and J by 1 base, with 23 bases between. From germline, CDR1 is SGHVS and CDR2 FNYEAQ. The CDR3 is made up of 20 amino acids. The CDR3 sequence: CASSLDTPRLPYGSNQPQHF. In DNA, the CDR3 is TGTGCCAGCAGCTTAGATACCCCACGTCTACCTTACGGCAGCAATCAGCCCCAGCATTTT.

The table lists this clonotype with many counts. The genes are TRBV25-1 and TRBJ2-2, with 8 bases that match TRBD1. Looked up from germline, CDR1 is MGHDK and CDR2 is SYGVNS. The CDR3 sequence is 17 residues long. J lost 2 bases, V lost 6 bases, and 11 bases had no gene match. Written as DNA, the CDR3 is TGTGCCAGCAGGGATTATATTGGACAGGGAAACACCGGGGAGCTGTTTTTT. It yields the protein CASRDYIGQGNTGELFF.

This clonotype was observed many times. CDR3 sequence reads: CASSPTSHEQFF. As DNA, the CDR3 is TGCGCCAGCAGTCCAACTAGTCATGAGCAGTTCTTC. The chain is built from TRBV10-2 and TRBJ2-1, with D tentatively TRBD2 (5 bases). V lost 5 bases to trimming and J lost 8 bases, with 10 bases between them. The CDR3 covers 12 residues. Germline assignment: CDR1 WSHSY and CDR2 SAAADI.

The chain combines TRBV5-1 with TRBJ2-1; TRBD1 agrees at 9 bases. The CDR3 is made up of 15 amino acids. The V gene's germline CDR1 is SGHRS and CDR2 YFSETQ. After removal of 1 base from V and 4 bases from J, the junction contained 3 bases not matched to a gene. In nucleotides, the CDR3 is TGCGCCAGCAGCTTGTTACAGGGGGCTTACAATGAGCAGTTCTTC. Protein sequence: CASSLLQGAYNEQFF.

This rearrangement joins TRBV12-3 or TRBV12-4 to TRBJ2-3, with TRBD1 matching over 7 bases. The CDR3 spans 14 residues. V lost 3 bases, J lost 4 bases, and 4 bases stayed unmatched. CDR3 bases: TGTGCCAGCAGTTTTAGAGGGGGCGCAGATACGCAGTATTTT. As protein: CASSFRGGADTQYF.

This clonotype was recorded many times. The DNA of the CDR3 is TGTGCCAGCTCACTCGGCGGCCCTAGCACAGATACGCAGTATTTT. It codes for CASSLGGPSTDTQYF. The V call is TRBV18, the J call TRBJ2-3; D not certain. Per the germline V gene, CDR1 is KGHSH and CDR2 is LQKENI. V gave up 4 bases and J gave up 0 bases, with 11 bases separating them. CDR3 size: 15 residues.